Following are 28 T cell receptor beta chains from one sample sequenced in a study of long-term antiretroviral therapy in people with HIV. Assay version v3.0 of immunoSEQ was used, and it was run at survey level. TCRdb keeps only in-frame clones here, not all; method: immunoSEQ multiplex PCR. The sample yields about 34,000 clones, roughly 94% seen once. The source was unsorted PBMCs, collected approximately 5 years after starting antiretroviral therapy. The receptors were gathered from a woman in her fifties or sixties with HIV.

This chain joins TRBV7-9 and TRBJ1-1; the D gene is possibly TRBD1 (5 bases). Germline-derived CDR1 and CDR2 are SEHNR and FQNEAQ (reference sequence). The V end lost 0 bases, the J end lost 5 bases, and 19 bases lay between the germline ends. CDR3 length: 17 amino acids. In DNA form, the CDR3 reads TGTGCCAGCAGCTTAGCCCCCGGTCGGGACTTAGATACTGAAGCTTTCTTT. This codes for CASSLAPGRDLDTEAFF.

This chain joins TRBV7-6 and TRBJ1-1; the D gene is possibly TRBD1 (5 bases). V lost 1 base and J lost 1, with 13 bases in between. The CDR3 has 16 residues. The germline V gene has CDR1 SGHVS and CDR2 FNYEAQ. This chain's CDR3 is CASSLGTWGRNTEAFF. Here the CDR3 DNA reads TGTGCCAGCAGCTTAGGAACGTGGGGCAGGAACACTGAAGCTTTCTTT.

This clone has just one count. The CDR3 loop reads CAWTLSGGTDTQYF. The CDR3 DNA is TGTGCCTGGACCCTTAGTGGGGGCACAGATACGCAGTATTTT. The V and J genes are TRBV30 and TRBJ2-3; the D is unclear. The V and J ends lost 4 bases and 1 base respectively, with 12 bases between them. The germline V gene encodes CDR1 GTSNPN and CDR2 SVGIG (reference sequence). The CDR3 runs 14 residues.

This chain connects TRBV5-6 to TRBJ2-5; maybe TRBD1 (6 bases). Germline lookup yields CDR1 SGHDT and CDR2 YYEEEE. CDR3 length: 15 amino acids. Trimming removed 0 bases at V and 2 bases at J, with 11 bases between. Here the CDR3 DNA reads TGTGCCAGCAGCTTGGGTGACAGGTCTCAAGAGACCCAGTACTTC. Its translation: CASSLGDRSQETQYF.

In DNA form, the CDR3 reads TGTGCCAGCAGTGAACTCAATGAAAAACTGTTTTTT. Protein: CASSELNEKLFF. The J gene is TRBJ1-4, the V gene TRBV6-1; D call uncertain. CDR3 length equals 12 residues. The V end lost 2 bases, the J end lost 5 bases, and 3 bases lay between the germline ends. Germline-derived CDR1 and CDR2 are MNHNS and SASEGT.

This sequence joins TRBV5-6 and TRBJ1-2, with TRBD1 identical over 9 bases. Germline V lookup: CDR1 SGHDT, CDR2 YYEEEE. The CDR3 totals 15 residues. The V and J ends lost 4 bases and 7 bases, in that order; junction bases with no gene match: 11. The CDR3 DNA follows: TGTGCCAGCAGCCCCGGGACAGGGCCCCAGGGTGGCTACACCTTC. The encoded protein is CASSPGTGPQGGYTF.

This chain joins TRBV30 and TRBJ1-2; 7 nucleotides agree with TRBD1. CDR3 size: 12 residues. The V and J ends lost 3 bases and 3 bases, in that order; junction bases with no gene match: 1. Germline CDR1 GTSNPN, CDR2 SVGIG (reference sequence). CDR3 nucleotides: TGTGCCTGGAGGGACAGGTACTATGGCTACACCTTC. Its translation: CAWRDRYYGYTF.

The chain couples TRBV5-4 to TRBJ1-3; D possibly corresponds to TRBD1 (6 bases). The germline V gene has CDR1 SGHNT and CDR2 YYREEE (reference sequence). This CDR3 is built from 15 residues. Between the trimmed V and J ends, which lost 1 base and 4 bases, there was a span of 12 bases. The CDR3 nucleotides are TGTGCCAGCAGCTTGTCGGGGGGCGCGGGAAACACCATATATTTT. Protein sequence: CASSLSGGAGNTIYF.

This rearrangement joins TRBV2 to TRBJ2-1; D is unresolved. Germline V gene data show CDR1 as SNHLY and CDR2 as FYNNEI. The ends were cut back, 6 bases at V and 5 bases at J, with 11 bases in the middle. The CDR3 covers 13 residues. The CDR3 protein is CASRSDQNNEQFF. The CDR3 coding sequence is TGTGCCAGCAGGTCCGACCAGAACAATGAGCAGTTCTTC.

The chain links TRBV2 to TRBJ1-6; D gene unclear. CDR1 SNHLY and CDR2 FYNNEI come from the germline V gene. V lost 3 bases, J lost 7 bases, and 1 base lay in between. The CDR3 is 11 amino acids. CDR3 nucleotide sequence: TGTGCCAGCAGTGAGAATTCACCCCTCCACTTT. Translation: CASSENSPLHF.

This chain joins TRBV14 and TRBJ2-7; maybe TRBD2 (5 bases). Per the germline V gene, CDR1 is SGHDN and CDR2 is FVKESK. V lost 1 base and J 3 bases, leaving 10 bases between the germline ends. CDR3 length: 14 amino acids. CDR3 amino acids: CASSQAIEGYEQYF. CDR3 DNA sequence: TGTGCCAGCAGCCAAGCGATCGAGGGCTACGAGCAGTACTTC.

The V gene is TRBV7-8, the J gene TRBJ2-5; 11 nucleotides match TRBD2. The germline gives CDR1 SGHVS, CDR2 FQNEAQ. The CDR3 sequence is 15 residues long. Trimming at V came to 8 bases and at J to 1 base, leaving 6 bases not matched to a gene. Here the CDR3 reads CASGRGLAVQETQYF. CDR3 nucleotide sequence: TGTGCCAGCGGCAGGGGACTAGCGGTCCAAGAGACCCAGTACTTC. Combining the CDR3 with reference TRBV7-8 and TRBJ2-5 gives the whole variable domain GAGVSQSPRYKVAKRGQDVALRCDPISGHVSLFWYQQALGQGPEFLTYFQNEAQLDKSGLPSDRFFAERPEGSVSTLKIQRTQQEDSAVYLCASGRGLAVQETQYFGPGTRLLVL.

V usage is TRBV13 and J usage is TRBJ1-2; a possible D gene is TRBD1 (6 bases). The V end lost 7 bases, the J end lost 1 base, and 16 bases lay between the germline ends. The CDR3 is made up of 15 amino acids. CDR1 PRHDT and CDR2 FYEKMQ come from the germline V gene (reference sequence). Here the CDR3 reads CASTWWGHDNYGYTF. CDR3 bases: TGTGCCAGCACCTGGTGGGGACATGATAACTATGGCTACACCTTC.

The gene calls are TRBV7-2 and TRBJ2-1; D uncertain. Germline V gene lookup returns CDR1 SGHTA and CDR2 FQGNSA. The V and J ends lost 5 bases and 8 bases respectively, with 19 bases between them. CDR3 size: 15 residues. CDR3 loop: CASSPEASRGYEQFF. CDR3 DNA: TGTGCCAGCAGCCCCGAGGCTAGTCGCGGCTATGAGCAGTTCTTC.

This chain joins TRBV13 and TRBJ2-7, with D uncertain. Germline V lookup: CDR1 PRHDT, CDR2 FYEKMQ (reference sequence). Trimming took off 3 bases at V and 4 bases at J, with 10 bases between the two ends. The CDR3 is 13 residues long. The CDR3 bases are TGTGCCAGCAGCTTGAACCCCATTTACGAGCAGTACTTC. Translating gives CASSLNPIYEQYF.

The genes are TRBV4-1 and TRBJ1-5; 11 bases match TRBD1. After removal of 1 base from V and 3 bases from J, the junction contained 2 bases not matched to a gene. The V gene's germline CDR1 is MGHRA and CDR2 YSYEKL. The CDR3 is 16 amino acids. CDR3 nucleotides: TGCGCCAGCAGCCAAGGTGGACAGGGGGCCAATCAGCCCCAGCATTTT. Encoded protein: CASSQGGQGANQPQHF.

The V call is TRBV6-5, the J call TRBJ1-2; maybe TRBD1 (5 bases). Germline-derived CDR1 and CDR2 are MNHEY and SVGAGI. V was clipped by 8 bases and J by 7 bases, with 17 bases between them. The CDR3 is 13 amino acids. The DNA for the CDR3 is TGTGCCAGCCGGCAGGGTAACTCAGGTGGCTACACCTTC. Its protein is CASRQGNSGGYTF.

The chain has TRBV6-5 and TRBJ1-2; 7 bases are shared with TRBD1. Germline CDR1 is MNHEY and CDR2 is SVGAGI. This CDR3 comprises 15 residues. V dropped 7 bases and J dropped 0; count of bases not matched to a gene: 8. CDR3: CASKMGQTANYGYTF. The CDR3 nucleotides read TGTGCCAGCAAAATGGGACAGACTGCTAACTATGGCTACACCTTC.

J is TRBJ1-1 and V is TRBV25-1; no definite D call. Germline CDR1 reads MGHDK; CDR2 reads SYGVNS. Trimming took off 3 bases at V and 7 bases at J, with 12 bases between the two ends. The length of the CDR3 is 13 residues. CDR3 in DNA: TGTGCCAGCAGTGACCTCCCGGGCAGTGAAGCTTTCTTT. Its translation is CASSDLPGSEAFF.

The chain recombines TRBV28 with TRBJ2-1; 12 positions agree with TRBD2. CDR3 length: 17 residues. CDR1 MDHEN and CDR2 SYDVKM come from the germline V gene. Unmatched junction bases numbered 9, after V lost 5 bases and J lost 4 bases. CDR3 sequence (DNA): TGTGCCAGCAGTCTCTGGACTAGCGGGGCACTTTACAATGAGCAGTTCTTC. Its protein product is CASSLWTSGALYNEQFF.

This chain joins TRBV11-2 and TRBJ1-4; weak D call: TRBD1 (5 bases). This CDR3 contains 14 residues. Trimming left V 6 bases short and J 3 bases short, with 11 bases between. The germline V gene has CDR1 SGHAT and CDR2 FQNNGV. Written as DNA, the CDR3 is TGTGCCAGCAGGCAGGGTTGGGCTAATGAAAAACTGTTTTTT. Protein sequence: CASRQGWANEKLFF.

This clone was seen only a few times. The rearrangement links TRBV10-3 to TRBJ2-5; TRBD1 agrees at 7 bases. The J segment lost 1 base and the V segment lost 3 bases, leaving 5 bases of the junction unmatched. Germline CDR1 ENHRY, CDR2 SYGVKD. This CDR3 has 15 amino acids. CDR3 DNA: TGTGCCATCAGTGATAGGGACAGAATCCAAGAGACCCAGTACTTC. The encoded protein is CAISDRDRIQETQYF.

A single count supports this clone. CDR3 residues: CASSSLGADSYEQYF. The CDR3 DNA reads as TGTGCCAGCAGCTCTTTAGGGGCCGACAGTTACGAGCAGTACTTC. This rearrangement joins TRBV7-8 to TRBJ2-7; TRBD1 is a possible D gene (5 bases). Trimming pared 4 bases from V and 4 bases from J, leaving 17 bases between. The CDR3 totals 15 residues. The germline CDR1 and CDR2 sequences are SGHVS and FQNEAQ.

The chain recombines TRBV7-2 with TRBJ2-3; 9 bases line up with TRBD2. Germline CDR1 SGHTA, CDR2 FQGNSA. The CDR3 covers 15 residues. Trimming removed 3 bases from V and 5 bases from J; junction bases left unmatched: 6. As DNA, the CDR3 is TGTGCCAGCAGCTTCCGGAGCGGGGGGCGAGATACGCAGTATTTT. Translating gives CASSFRSGGRDTQYF.

This clone was recorded only once. The chain links TRBV27 to TRBJ1-2; 11 positions agree with TRBD1. With 9 bases clipped from V and 5 bases from J, the junction kept 5 bases outside the gene matches. The length of the CDR3 is 13 residues. Per the germline V gene, CDR1 is MNHEY and CDR2 is SMNVEV (reference sequence). In DNA, the CDR3 is TGTGCCAGTAGTCGGGACAGGGGGTATGGCTACACCTTC. As protein: CASSRDRGYGYTF.

This chain connects TRBV7-8 to TRBJ2-7; tentative D call: TRBD1 (6 bases). The CDR3 has 14 residues. Germline V gene lookup returns CDR1 SGHVS and CDR2 FQNEAQ. Trimming left V 5 bases short and J 6 bases short, with 17 bases between. CDR3 sequence (DNA): TGTGCCAGCAGCAGAGACAGGAGAGCCGGCGAGCAGTACTTC. It encodes CASSRDRRAGEQYF.

The chain joins TRBV18 to TRBJ1-2, with 9 bases matching TRBD1. With V trimmed by 8 bases and J by 4 bases, 5 bases remained unmatched. There are 13 residues in the CDR3. Germline V lookup: CDR1 KGHSH, CDR2 LQKENI. CDR3 in DNA: TGTGCCAGCGGACAGGGGAGCCCCTATGGCTACACCTTC. The encoded protein is CASGQGSPYGYTF.

The chain recombines TRBV14 with TRBJ2-5, with a weak D call TRBD2 (5 bases). The germline CDR1 and CDR2 sequences are SGHDN and FVKESK. Trimming took off 4 bases at V and 7 bases at J, with 13 bases between the two ends. This CDR3 has 13 amino acids. Here the CDR3 reads CASSRRPAWTQYF. The DNA for the CDR3 is TGTGCCAGCAGCCGGAGGCCAGCTTGGACCCAGTACTTC.